Following are 27 T cell receptor beta chains from one sample sequenced in a study of T cells in Graves' hyperthyroidism and ophthalmopathy (dated by TCRdb to between 2018 and 2020). The method was multiplex PCR. Sequenced using an Illumina HiSeq 2000. The TCR beta CDR3 regions were amplified from the RNA transcripts. A first-round RT-PCR of the TCR CDR3 used the HTBI primer set with the Qiagen OneStep RT-PCR kit. Through fastp at Q25 and MiXCR, TCRdb rebuilt clones from the public reads, retaining in-frame beta chains. Entries that share a CDR3 protein sequence are merged under the most common genes and DNA. This sample is represented by 250,000 or so distinct CDR3 sequences; approximately 14% of them were singletons. Clones ranked in the top ten supply under 35% of the sample. Material for sequencing was blood. These receptors originate from a woman aged 50 to 65 with Graves' hyperthyroidism that later progressed to Graves' ophthalmopathy.

Many counts were recorded for this clonotype. The CDR3 is CSAPGLAGGWYEQYF. The CDR3 nucleotides are TGCAGTGCTCCGGGACTAGCGGGAGGGTGGTACGAGCAGTACTTC. This chain links TRBV20-1 with TRBJ2-7; TRBD2 matches at 16 bases. Germline values: CDR1 DFQATT, CDR2 SNEGSKA (reference sequence). After removal of 5 bases from V and 4 bases from J, the junction contained 5 bases not matched to a gene. CDR3 length: 15 residues.

The table lists this clonotype with many counts. The gene calls are TRBV5-1 and TRBJ2-7; 10 bases are a match to TRBD2. From germline, CDR1 is SGHRS and CDR2 YFSETQ. The CDR3 contains 16 residues. V was pared by 0 bases and J by 4 bases, with 7 bases of the junction left unmatched. The CDR3 loop is CASSLAGGTSVYEQYF. The CDR3 DNA follows: TGCGCCAGCAGCTTGGCCGGCGGGACTAGCGTATACGAGCAGTACTTC.

This clonotype was observed a few times. The chain uses TRBV3-1 and TRBJ1-2; D possibly corresponds to TRBD1 (6 bases). This CDR3 has 16 amino acids. The V end lost 4 bases, the J end lost 4 bases, and 19 bases lay between the germline ends. Germline values: CDR1 LGHDT, CDR2 YNNKEL (reference sequence). CDR3 coding DNA: TGTGCCAGCAGCCCCCGAGGGGGTCGGGGTCTCTATGGCTACACCTTC. It codes for CASSPRGGRGLYGYTF.

Many counts were recorded for this clonotype. This chain joins TRBV24-1 and TRBJ1-5, with a tentative D call TRBD1 (6 bases). Germline V CDR1 and CDR2: KGHDR, SFDVKD. The CDR3 length is 15 residues. V lost 5 bases and J lost 4, with 14 bases in between. The CDR3 DNA reads as TGTGCCACCAGTGGATCGGGACATTTTAATCAGCCCCAGCATTTT. Its protein product is CATSGSGHFNQPQHF.

This clonotype was picked up many times. The V call is TRBV11-2, the J call TRBJ2-1, with 7 nucleotides matching TRBD1. Germline-derived CDR1 and CDR2 are SGHAT and FQNNGV. J lost 14 bases, V lost 3 bases, and 7 bases had no gene match. The CDR3 runs 12 residues. CDR3 amino acids: CASSFEQGWEFF. The CDR3 DNA follows: TGTGCCAGCAGCTTCGAACAGGGGTGGGAGTTCTTC.

This clonotype was observed a few times. V gene TRBV27 combines with J gene TRBJ1-1; D possibly corresponds to TRBD1 (5 bases). V was shortened by 5 bases and J by 0 bases, with 13 bases between the two germline ends. Germline CDR1 is MNHEY and CDR2 is SMNVEV (reference sequence). This CDR3 is 15 amino acids long. The CDR3 DNA sequence: TGTGCCAGCAGTCCTTATCAGGGAATGAACACTGAAGCTTTCTTT. It encodes CASSPYQGMNTEAFF.

This clonotype was detected ten times or more. The gene calls are TRBV20-1 and TRBJ2-1; the match to TRBD2 covers 9 bases. The germline V gene encodes CDR1 DFQATT and CDR2 SNEGSKA (reference sequence). Trimming cost V 5 bases and J 7 bases; bases outside gene matches: 9. The CDR3 is made up of 14 amino acids. The CDR3 region has the DNA TGCAGTGCTGCCCGCGGGAGGGCGGGGAATGAGCAGTTCTTC. Its translation: CSAARGRAGNEQFF.

In its sample, this clonotype was seen many times. The chain employs TRBV7-9 and TRBJ1-2; 7 positions agree with TRBD1. This CDR3 region has 14 residues. The germline V gene has CDR1 SEHNR and CDR2 FQNEAQ (reference sequence). The V segment lost 3 bases and the J segment 7 bases; nucleotides outside the gene matches: 8. The CDR3 region is CASSLGTAMGGYTF. DNA for the CDR3: TGTGCCAGCAGCTTGGGGACAGCCATGGGTGGCTACACCTTC.

In its sample, this clonotype was seen many times. This sequence joins TRBV7-9 and TRBJ2-1; TRBD1 agrees at 10 bases. Trimming at V came to 7 bases and at J to 4 bases, leaving 7 bases not matched to a gene. The CDR3 runs 15 residues. In germline, CDR1 is SEHNR, CDR2 FQNEAQ (reference sequence). CDR3 DNA: TGTGCCAGCATCGACCGGGACAGGGGATACAATGAGCAGTTCTTC. It specifies CASIDRDRGYNEQFF.

This clonotype showed up many times. This chain connects TRBV28 to TRBJ1-1, with a weak D call TRBD1 (6 bases). The V end was cut by 4 bases, the J end by 2 bases, with 20 bases between. The CDR3 has 17 residues. Germline assignment: CDR1 MDHEN and CDR2 SYDVKM. This CDR3 is CASSSPRGASSNTEAFF. DNA of the CDR3: TGTGCCAGCAGTTCCCCCCGGGGGGCCTCCTCTAACACTGAAGCTTTCTTT. Variable domain in full (rest from reference TRBV28 and TRBJ1-1): DVKVTQSSRYLVKRTGEKVFLECVQDMDHENMFWYRQDPGLGLRLIYFSYDVKMKEKGDIPEGYSVSREKKERFSLILESASTNQTSMYLCASSSPRGASSNTEAFFGQGTRLTVV.

In regard to this clonotype: A read error may account for a junction end that differs from germline. The V call is TRBV7-2, the J call TRBJ2-2; 9 bases are shared with TRBD2. Germline loops: CDR1 SGHTA, CDR2 FQGNSA. The CDR3 is 16 residues long. The CDR3 nucleotides read TGTGCCAGCAGCTTTCTAACAGGACTAGCGTTCCGGGGAGCTGTTTTT. This codes for CASSFLTGLAFRGAVF. Variable domain in full (rest from reference TRBV7-2 and TRBJ2-2): GAGVSQSPSNKVTEKGKDVELRCDPISGHTALYWYRQSLGQGLEFLIYFQGNSAPDKSGLPSDRFSAERTGGSVSTLTIQRTQQEDSAVYLCASSFLTGLAFRGAVFGEGSRLTVL.

This chain uses TRBV7-9 with TRBJ2-5; a possible D gene is TRBD1 (5 bases). V was shortened by 5 bases and J by 4 bases, with 20 bases between the two germline ends. Germline CDR1 and CDR2: SEHNR and FQNEAQ (reference sequence). The CDR3 has 16 residues. CDR3 nucleotide sequence: TGTGCCAGCAGCCCCCCTCCCCCAGGGTCGCCAGAGACCCAGTACTTC. As protein: CASSPPPPGSPETQYF.

This clonotype was detected many times. The rearrangement joins TRBV2 to TRBJ2-1, with 8 nucleotides matching TRBD2. This CDR3 region has 15 residues. In germline, CDR1 is SNHLY, CDR2 FYNNEI. V gave up 6 bases and J gave up 0 bases; unmatched junction bases: 4. CDR3 nucleotide sequence: TGTGCCAGCAGCGCGAGCGGGAGCTCCTACAATGAGCAGTTCTTC. Amino acid sequence: CASSASGSSYNEQFF.

This clonotype was recorded at least ten times. This chain uses TRBV20-1 with TRBJ1-5; 10 nucleotides line up with TRBD1. The CDR3 has 16 amino acids. V shed 6 bases and J 5 bases; nucleotides not matched to a gene: 13. CDR1 is DFQATT and CDR2 is SNEGSKA in the germline V gene (reference sequence). CDR3 amino acids: CSALISGQGYHQPQHF. The CDR3 region has the DNA TGCAGTGCCCTTATATCGGGACAGGGGTACCATCAGCCCCAGCATTTT.

In this sample, this clonotype turned up many times. This chain connects TRBV11-2 to TRBJ2-7; TRBD1 is a possible D gene (6 bases). The CDR3 has 13 amino acids. Germline lookup yields CDR1 SGHAT and CDR2 FQNNGV. Trimming cost V 5 bases and J 5 bases, with 13 bases left between them. The CDR3 DNA is TGTGCCAGCAGCAAAATAACAGGGAACGAGCAGTACTTC. This codes for CASSKITGNEQYF.

This clonotype has a count of ten or more. The genes are TRBV20-1 and TRBJ1-1; D uncertain. The germline V and J ends were trimmed by 6 bases and 0 bases, with 8 bases remaining between them. CDR1 is DFQATT and CDR2 is SNEGSKA in the germline V gene (reference sequence). This CDR3 has 12 residues. CDR3 sequence reads: CSADGLNTEAFF. Here the CDR3 DNA reads TGCAGTGCCGACGGTTTGAACACTGAAGCTTTCTTT.

This clonotype was seen ten or more times. The rearrangement links TRBV28 to TRBJ2-1, with TRBD2 identical over 9 bases. Per germline, CDR1 MDHEN and CDR2 SYDVKM. The CDR3 totals 15 residues. V lost 6 bases and J lost 5; bases outside the gene matches: 8. The CDR3 spells CASRRTSALNNEQFF. CDR3 nucleotide sequence: TGTGCCAGCAGACGGACTAGCGCATTAAACAATGAGCAGTTCTTC.

In its sample, this clonotype was seen a few times. J is TRBJ2-2 and V is TRBV29-1; D not certain. The ends were cut back, 6 bases at V and 6 bases at J, with 5 bases in the middle. Germline V CDR1 and CDR2: SQVTM, ANQGSEA. The CDR3 runs to 10 residues. Written as DNA, the CDR3 is TGCAGCGTCAGCGCCGGGGAGCTGTTTTTT. It translates to CSVSAGELFF.

The rearrangement uses TRBV10-3 and TRBJ1-5, with D tentatively TRBD1 (5 bases). V gave up 4 bases and J gave up 1 base, with 14 bases separating them. CDR1 ENHRY and CDR2 SYGVKD come from the germline V gene. CDR3 length equals 16 residues. As DNA, the CDR3 is TGTGCCATCAGTGGGGCCCCTGGGACGAGCAATCAGCCCCAGCATTTT. Its protein product is CAISGAPGTSNQPQHF.

In this sample, this clonotype turned up many times. This chain uses TRBV28 with TRBJ2-6; the D is unclear. The CDR3 length is 15 residues. Trimming pared 6 bases from V and 0 bases from J, leaving 9 bases between. The germline CDR1 and CDR2 sequences are MDHEN and SYDVKM. Written as DNA, the CDR3 is TGTGCCAGCAGGGCCTACGGCTCTGGGGCCAACGTCCTGACTTTC. It is translated as CASRAYGSGANVLTF.

This clonotype turned up a few times. DNA of the CDR3: TGTGCCAGCAGTTACAAATACAGGGAAGAGACCCAGTACTTC. It is translated as CASSYKYREETQYF. The chain has TRBV6-5 and TRBJ2-5; D perhaps matches TRBD1 (6 bases). V gave up 2 bases and J gave up 3 bases, with 10 bases separating them. Germline loops: CDR1 MNHEY, CDR2 SVGAGI. This CDR3 region has 14 residues.

This clonotype was recorded many times. The rearrangement links TRBV5-1 to TRBJ2-1, with a weak D call TRBD2 (5 bases). CDR1 and CDR2 (germline): SGHRS, YFSETQ. The CDR3 spans 16 residues. V lost 2 bases, J lost 7 bases, and 19 bases lay in between. The CDR3 bases are TGCGCCAGCAGCTTTTTTGCCCGGGATGATCGGAATGAGCAGTTCTTC. Protein product: CASSFFARDDRNEQFF.

This clonotype was counted ten times or more. V gene TRBV28 combines with J gene TRBJ2-4; 7 bases fit TRBD1. There are 15 residues in the CDR3. Trimming took 7 bases from V and 6 from J; bases not matched to a gene: 12. The germline CDR1 and CDR2 sequences are MDHEN and SYDVKM. CDR3 in DNA: TGTGCCAGCACTTCTAGGGACCGGGACAGAAACATTCAGTACTTC. Protein sequence: CASTSRDRDRNIQYF. Drawing the rest from reference TRBV28 and TRBJ2-4, the complete variable domain is DVKVTQSSRYLVKRTGEKVFLECVQDMDHENMFWYRQDPGLGLRLIYFSYDVKMKEKGDIPEGYSVSREKKERFSLILESASTNQTSMYLCASTSRDRDRNIQYFGAGTRLSVL.

In its sample, this clonotype was seen a few times. A much larger clone lies a single base off, so this may be a read error. The chain couples TRBV20-1 to TRBJ1-1, with 7 nucleotides matching TRBD1. The CDR3 loop spans 15 amino acids. Germline CDR1 reads DFQATT; CDR2 reads SNEGSKA (reference sequence). CDR3 in DNA: TGCAGTGCTAGCCGACCGGGACAGATGAACACTGAAGCTTCCTTT. Protein: CSASRPGQMNTEASF.

At least ten counts were recorded for this clonotype. The gene calls are TRBV3-1 and TRBJ2-3, with D perhaps given as TRBD1 or TRBD2 (6 bases each). CDR1 LGHDT and CDR2 YNNKEL come from the germline V gene (reference sequence). CDR3 size: 16 residues. The V end lost 1 base, the J end lost 5 bases, and 16 bases lay between the germline ends. The CDR3 protein is CASSQGVGGRGDTQYF. CDR3 sequence (DNA): TGTGCCAGCAGCCAAGGCGTCGGGGGCCGAGGAGATACGCAGTATTTT.

This clonotype was counted at least ten times. The V gene is TRBV30, the J gene TRBJ2-1; D not resolved. The CDR3 totals 13 residues. V dropped 3 bases and J dropped 4 bases, with 10 bases sitting between them. Germline lookup yields CDR1 GTSNPN and CDR2 SVGIG (reference sequence). CDR3 DNA: TGTGCCTGGAGCCAACATATTTACAATGAGCAGTTCTTC. Amino acids: CAWSQHIYNEQFF.

This sequence joins TRBV3-1 and TRBJ1-2; 7 nucleotides match TRBD1. CDR1 LGHDT and CDR2 YNNKEL come from the germline V gene (reference sequence). V lost 1 base and J lost 7; bases outside the gene matches: 9. The CDR3 contains 15 residues. This chain's CDR3 is CASSQGGQPALGYTF. CDR3 DNA sequence: TGTGCCAGCAGCCAAGGGGGACAGCCGGCTCTTGGCTACACCTTC.